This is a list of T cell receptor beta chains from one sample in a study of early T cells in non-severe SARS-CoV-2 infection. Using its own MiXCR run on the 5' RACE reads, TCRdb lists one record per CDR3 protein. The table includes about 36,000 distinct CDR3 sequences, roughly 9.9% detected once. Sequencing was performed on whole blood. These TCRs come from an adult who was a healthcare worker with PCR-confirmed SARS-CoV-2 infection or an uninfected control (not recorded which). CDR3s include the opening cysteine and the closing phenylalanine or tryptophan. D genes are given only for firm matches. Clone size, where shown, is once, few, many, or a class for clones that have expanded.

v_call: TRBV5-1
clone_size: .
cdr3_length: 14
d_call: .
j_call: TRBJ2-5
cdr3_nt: TGCGCCAGCAGCTTGGGACTAGATCAAGAGACCCAGTACTTC
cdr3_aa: CASSLGLDQETQYF

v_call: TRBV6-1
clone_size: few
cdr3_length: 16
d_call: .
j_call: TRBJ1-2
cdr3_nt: TGTGCCAGCAGTGGCAGGGAACTAGGGGCTCTAAATGGCTACACCTTC
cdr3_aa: CASSGRELGALNGYTF

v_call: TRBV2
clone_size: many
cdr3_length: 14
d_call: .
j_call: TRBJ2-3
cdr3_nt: TGTGCCAGCAGGATCCTACTTACGGAGCGTACGCAGTATTTT
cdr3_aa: CASRILLTERTQYF

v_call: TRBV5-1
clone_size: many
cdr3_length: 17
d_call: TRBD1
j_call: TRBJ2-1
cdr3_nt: TGCGCCAGCAGCTTGTTATACGACAGGGGCACTTCCAATGAGCAGTTCTTC
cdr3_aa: CASSLLYDRGTSNEQFF

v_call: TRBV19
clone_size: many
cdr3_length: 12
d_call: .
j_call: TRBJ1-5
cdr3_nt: TGTGCCAGTAGTATAAGGTGGCAGCCCCAGCATTTT
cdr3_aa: CASSIRWQPQHF

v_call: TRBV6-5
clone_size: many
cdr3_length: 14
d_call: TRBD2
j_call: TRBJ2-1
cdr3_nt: TGTGCCAGCAGTCCCAGGACTAGCGAGAGTGAGCAGTTCTTC
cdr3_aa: CASSPRTSESEQFF

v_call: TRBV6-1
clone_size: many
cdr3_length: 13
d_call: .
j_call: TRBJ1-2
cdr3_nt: TGTGCCAGCAGTGAACAAGAAAACTATGGCTACACCTTC
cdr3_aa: CASSEQENYGYTF

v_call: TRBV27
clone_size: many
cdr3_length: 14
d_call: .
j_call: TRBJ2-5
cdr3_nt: TGTGCCAGCAGTTTTGGGGGTCCCTTCGGGACCCAGTACTTC
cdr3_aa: CASSFGGPFGTQYF

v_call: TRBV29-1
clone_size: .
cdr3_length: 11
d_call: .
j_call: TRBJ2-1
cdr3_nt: TGCAGCGTTGAAGACGGGTACGAGCAGTTCTTC
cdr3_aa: CSVEDGYEQFF

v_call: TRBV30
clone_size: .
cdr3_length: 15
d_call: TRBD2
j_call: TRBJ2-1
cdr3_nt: TGTGCCTGGAGTGTAAACGGAGTAGCGGGGTTTGAGCAGTTCTTC
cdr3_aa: CAWSVNGVAGFEQFF

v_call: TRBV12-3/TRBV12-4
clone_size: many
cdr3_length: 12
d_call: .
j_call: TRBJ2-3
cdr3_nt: TGTGCCAGCAGGGGGCGCACAGATACGCAGTATTTT
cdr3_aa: CASRGRTDTQYF

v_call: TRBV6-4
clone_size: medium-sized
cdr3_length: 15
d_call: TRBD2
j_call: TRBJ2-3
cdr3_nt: TGTGCCAGCAGTGGACTAGCGGGGGGCACAGATACGCAGTATTTT
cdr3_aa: CASSGLAGGTDTQYF

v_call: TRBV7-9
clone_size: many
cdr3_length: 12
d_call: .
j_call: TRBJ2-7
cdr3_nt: TGTGCCAGCAGCCTGACGGGTGGAAGGGGATACTTC
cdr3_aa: CASSLTGGRGYF

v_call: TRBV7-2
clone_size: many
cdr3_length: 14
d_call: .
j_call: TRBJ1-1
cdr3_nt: TGTGCCAGCAGCTCCCCTAGAGGTTTCACTGAAGCTTTCTTT
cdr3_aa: CASSSPRGFTEAFF

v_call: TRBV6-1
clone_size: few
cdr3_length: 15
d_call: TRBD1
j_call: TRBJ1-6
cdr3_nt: TGTGCCAGCAGTCCACCGGGACAGGGGGCTTCACCCCTCCACTTT
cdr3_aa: CASSPPGQGASPLHF

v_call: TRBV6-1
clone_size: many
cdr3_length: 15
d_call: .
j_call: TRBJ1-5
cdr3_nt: TGTGCCAGCAGAGGACAGACGACGGGCAATCAGCCCCAGCATTTT
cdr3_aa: CASRGQTTGNQPQHF

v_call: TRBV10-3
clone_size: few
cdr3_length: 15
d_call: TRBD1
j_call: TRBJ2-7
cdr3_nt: TGTGCCATCAGCCGGGACAGGGGACCTCCCTACGAGCAGTACTTC
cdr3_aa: CAISRDRGPPYEQYF

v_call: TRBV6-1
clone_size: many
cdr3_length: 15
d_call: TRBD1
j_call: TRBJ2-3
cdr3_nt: TGTGCCATCAAGGGGGCTCAAACATACACAGATACGCAGTATTTT
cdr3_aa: CAIKGAQTYTDTQYF

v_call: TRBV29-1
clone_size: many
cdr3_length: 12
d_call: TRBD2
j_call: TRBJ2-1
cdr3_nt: TGCAGCGGAACTAGCGGGGCTAATGAGCAGTTCTTC
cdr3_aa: CSGTSGANEQFF

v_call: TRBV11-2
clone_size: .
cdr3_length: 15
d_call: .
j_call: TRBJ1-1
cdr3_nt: TGTGCCAGCAGCTTAGCCAGGTCGAGGAACACTGAAGCTTTCTTT
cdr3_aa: CASSLARSRNTEAFF

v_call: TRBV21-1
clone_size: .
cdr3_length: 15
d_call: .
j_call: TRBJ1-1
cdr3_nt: TGTGCCAGCAGCACAACCCGACGCATGAACACTGAAGCTTTCTTT
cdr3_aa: CASSTTRRMNTEAFF

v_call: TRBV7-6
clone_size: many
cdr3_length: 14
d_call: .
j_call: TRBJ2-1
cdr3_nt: TGTGCCAGCAGCCCCAGGGACACTTACAATGAGCAGTTCTTC
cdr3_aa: CASSPRDTYNEQFF